This T cell receptor (beta chain) was retrieved from a study of response to subunit inactivated influenza vaccine. Findings and caveats of the study: Authors suggested few new T cells are recruited by each seasonal influenza vaccination.

Details on this clonotype: Its antigen is unknown.

TCRdb reprocessed the RT-PCR reads with MiXCR, giving one entry per CDR3 protein. The table includes over 400,000 distinct CDR3 sequences, approximately 11% detected once. V lost 3 bases to trimming and J lost 6 bases, with 11 bases between them. Germline CDR1 is MDHEN and CDR2 is SYDVKM. This CDR3 has 14 residues. The rearrangement links TRBV28 to TRBJ2-2; D is uncertain. The sequence was obtained from a man aged 50-59 years who received an inactivated influenza vaccine. The sequenced sample was PBMCs from blood, obtained around seven weeks after vaccination. The chain's CDR3 is CASSFIRRPGELFF. CDR3 sequence (DNA): TGTGCCAGCAGTTTCATCCGGAGACCCGGGGAGCTGTTTTTT.